This T cell receptor beta chain was recorded in a study of cytomegalovirus exposure and HLA in healthy donors. Overall study results and limits: The records held CMV serostatus as the only immune exposure information.

Germline CDR1 reads MDHEN; CDR2 reads SYDVKM. The V end lost 3 bases, the J end lost 2 bases, and 7 bases lay between the germline ends. The CDR3 spans 13 residues. PCR involved 60 Vbeta and 13 Jbeta primers. Assay used: immunoSEQ multiplex PCR; TCRdb lists only in-frame clones, some missing. The data contain about 130,000 clones, approximately 80% of them singletons. This clone appeared once. Its cognate antigen is unknown. The source of this sequence is a man aged 18 to 29 in good health and CMV-seronegative. This chain joins TRBV28 and TRBJ1-1, with no clear D. Sequenced input: PBMCs. This CDR3 is CASSLIGNTEAFF. Here the CDR3 DNA reads TGTGCCAGCAGTTTGATTGGCAACACTGAAGCTTTCTTT.